Listed below are T cell receptor beta chains from one sample, sequenced in a study of cytomegalovirus exposure and HLA in healthy donors. Here immunoSEQ multiplex PCR was the method, and the copy in TCRdb shows in-frame clones only, minus some. Among 150,000 to 200,000 clones listed, roughly 80% were seen once. Specimen: PBMCs. The receptors were sampled from a male donor in good health and CMV-seropositive. Both conserved end residues are part of each CDR3. Each record gives: D gene, V gene, J gene, clone size, CDR3 DNA, CDR3 protein. A D gene is named only where the DNA matches it firmly. Some rows mark clone size as missing; the rest say once, few, many or name a class of expanded clone.

d_call: -
v_call: TRBV2
j_call: TRBJ2-1
clone_size: once
cdr3_nt: TGTGCCAGTCCCGGGGGGCGAGCGGAATACAATGAGCAGTTCTTC
cdr3_aa: CASPGGRAEYNEQFF

d_call: TRBD1
v_call: TRBV5-1
j_call: TRBJ2-7
clone_size: -
cdr3_nt: TGCGCCAGCAAGGACGTAGGACAGGGGGCTGACGAGCAGTACTTC
cdr3_aa: CASKDVGQGADEQYF

d_call: TRBD2
v_call: TRBV19
j_call: TRBJ2-2
clone_size: -
cdr3_nt: TGTGCCAGTAGTTGGACTAGCGTGAACACCGGGGAGCTGTTTTTT
cdr3_aa: CASSWTSVNTGELFF

d_call: -
v_call: TRBV5-1
j_call: TRBJ2-5
clone_size: -
cdr3_nt: TGCGCCAGCAGCTTGGCCCCGAGCGCCCAAGGGACCCAGTACTTC
cdr3_aa: CASSLAPSAQGTQYF

d_call: TRBD1
v_call: TRBV9
j_call: TRBJ1-4
clone_size: -
cdr3_nt: TGTGCCAGCAGCCCATATCTTGGACAGGGCCTGAATGAAAAACTGTTTTTT
cdr3_aa: CASSPYLGQGLNEKLFF

d_call: -
v_call: TRBV10-2
j_call: TRBJ2-5
clone_size: -
cdr3_nt: TGCGCCAGCAGAGACCCTCTAGATGGTATACGAGAGACCCAGTACTTC
cdr3_aa: CASRDPLDGIRETQYF

d_call: TRBD2
v_call: TRBV5-1
j_call: TRBJ2-7
clone_size: -
cdr3_nt: TGCGCCAGCAGCGTGGGCGGGAGGGCCGACGAGCAGTACTTC
cdr3_aa: CASSVGGRADEQYF

d_call: TRBD1
v_call: TRBV2
j_call: TRBJ1-2
clone_size: -
cdr3_nt: TGTGCCAGCAGTGTGACAGGGACCCAACTCTATGGCTACACCTTC
cdr3_aa: CASSVTGTQLYGYTF

d_call: -
v_call: TRBV5-1
j_call: TRBJ2-5
clone_size: -
cdr3_nt: TGCGCCAGCAGCTATGGGCCCGAAGAGACCCAGTACTTC
cdr3_aa: CASSYGPEETQYF

d_call: -
v_call: TRBV2
j_call: TRBJ2-7
clone_size: -
cdr3_nt: TGTGCCAGCAGTGAAAAGGGGCTACCCTACGAGCAGTACTTC
cdr3_aa: CASSEKGLPYEQYF

d_call: -
v_call: TRBV18
j_call: TRBJ1-1
clone_size: -
cdr3_nt: TGTGCCAGCTCACCCCTACAGGACATGGCTGAAGCTTTCTTT
cdr3_aa: CASSPLQDMAEAFF

d_call: TRBD2
v_call: TRBV19
j_call: TRBJ2-1
clone_size: -
cdr3_nt: TGTGCCAGTACCTCGACGACTAGCGGGTGGATCAATGAGCAGTTCTTC
cdr3_aa: CASTSTTSGWINEQFF

d_call: -
v_call: TRBV6-5
j_call: TRBJ1-4
clone_size: -
cdr3_nt: TGTGCCAGCTCGTCGCGGCGCTTGAATGAAAAACTGTTTTTT
cdr3_aa: CASSSRRLNEKLFF

d_call: -
v_call: TRBV6-4
j_call: TRBJ2-7
clone_size: -
cdr3_nt: TGTGCCAGCCCAACTAGGAGCTCCTACGAGCAGTACTTC
cdr3_aa: CASPTRSSYEQYF

d_call: TRBD1
v_call: TRBV19
j_call: TRBJ1-4
clone_size: -
cdr3_nt: TGTGCCAGTAGTATGAGGTGGGACAGGGGGGAAAAACTGTTTTTT
cdr3_aa: CASSMRWDRGEKLFF

d_call: -
v_call: TRBV4-2
j_call: TRBJ2-3
clone_size: -
cdr3_nt: TGTGCCAGCGTCGCGGGTAGCACAGATACGCAGTATTTT
cdr3_aa: CASVAGSTDTQYF

d_call: TRBD2
v_call: TRBV7-2
j_call: TRBJ2-3
clone_size: -
cdr3_nt: TGTGCCAGCAGCCCCGGACTAGCGGGAGGACGCACAGATACGCAGTATTTT
cdr3_aa: CASSPGLAGGRTDTQYF

d_call: -
v_call: TRBV2
j_call: TRBJ2-7
clone_size: -
cdr3_nt: TGTGCCAGTGGCCCCGAGCAGTACTTC
cdr3_aa: CASGPEQYF

d_call: -
v_call: TRBV18
j_call: TRBJ2-1
clone_size: few
cdr3_nt: TGTGCCAGCTCCGCCGGGGCGGGATACAATGAGCAGTTCTTC
cdr3_aa: CASSAGAGYNEQFF

d_call: TRBD2
v_call: TRBV5-1
j_call: TRBJ2-7
clone_size: -
cdr3_nt: TGCGCCAGCAGCTTAACGCCATGGACTAGCGGGGGGTACGAGCAGTACTTC
cdr3_aa: CASSLTPWTSGGYEQYF

d_call: -
v_call: TRBV7-6
j_call: TRBJ2-3
clone_size: once
cdr3_nt: TGTGCCAGCCGCCGGCCGGGAACAGATACGCAGTATTTT
cdr3_aa: CASRRPGTDTQYF

d_call: -
v_call: TRBV14
j_call: TRBJ2-3
clone_size: -
cdr3_nt: TGTGCCAGCAGCACCCACAGGGTCCCCACAGATACGCAGTATTTT
cdr3_aa: CASSTHRVPTDTQYF

d_call: TRBD1
v_call: TRBV4-2
j_call: TRBJ2-3
clone_size: -
cdr3_nt: TGTGCCAGCAGCCAAGATACTGGGACAGGAACAGATACGCAGTATTTT
cdr3_aa: CASSQDTGTGTDTQYF

d_call: -
v_call: TRBV6-5
j_call: TRBJ2-7
clone_size: -
cdr3_nt: TGTGCCAGCAGCCCGGGGGTAAGCTACGAGCAGTACTTC
cdr3_aa: CASSPGVSYEQYF

d_call: -
v_call: TRBV6-5
j_call: TRBJ1-4
clone_size: -
cdr3_nt: TGTGCCAGCAGGGAGATCGGACGAGAGGGCGAAAAACTGTTTTTT
cdr3_aa: CASREIGREGEKLFF

d_call: TRBD1
v_call: TRBV7-9
j_call: TRBJ1-4
clone_size: -
cdr3_nt: TGTGCCAGCAGCCCCGGACAGGGGGAAAAACTGTTTTTT
cdr3_aa: CASSPGQGEKLFF

d_call: TRBD1
v_call: TRBV7-9
j_call: TRBJ2-5
clone_size: few
cdr3_nt: TGTGCCAGCAGCCCCGGGACAGGCGAGCTTCAAGAGACCCAGTACTTC
cdr3_aa: CASSPGTGELQETQYF

d_call: -
v_call: TRBV4-3
j_call: TRBJ2-5
clone_size: -
cdr3_nt: TGCGCCAGCAGCCAAGATTGGAGGGGCCAAGAGACCCAGTACTTC
cdr3_aa: CASSQDWRGQETQYF

d_call: TRBD1
v_call: TRBV27
j_call: TRBJ2-5
clone_size: -
cdr3_nt: TGTGCCAGCAGTATGACAGGGTTTGAGACCCAGTACTTC
cdr3_aa: CASSMTGFETQYF

d_call: -
v_call: TRBV6-1
j_call: TRBJ1-2
clone_size: -
cdr3_nt: TGTGCCAGCAGTGAACAACAGGGACCCTACACCTTC
cdr3_aa: CASSEQQGPYTF

d_call: -
v_call: TRBV6-1
j_call: TRBJ2-2
clone_size: -
cdr3_nt: TGTGCCAGCAGTGATTACTCGAACACCGGGGAGCTGTTTTTT
cdr3_aa: CASSDYSNTGELFF

d_call: TRBD2
v_call: TRBV11-1
j_call: TRBJ2-5
clone_size: -
cdr3_nt: TGTGCCAGCAGCTTAGCGCGGGGGGAGACCCAGTACTTC
cdr3_aa: CASSLARGETQYF

d_call: -
v_call: TRBV4-1
j_call: TRBJ2-1
clone_size: -
cdr3_nt: TGCGCCAGCAGCCAACTCACAGGGCCCCTCAATGAGCAGTTCTTC
cdr3_aa: CASSQLTGPLNEQFF

d_call: TRBD1
v_call: TRBV7-8
j_call: TRBJ1-5
clone_size: once
cdr3_nt: TGTGCCAGCAGCCCTGGGACAGGGGGCTTGCGGCAGCCCCAGCATTTT
cdr3_aa: CASSPGTGGLRQPQHF

d_call: -
v_call: TRBV6-1
j_call: TRBJ1-1
clone_size: once
cdr3_nt: TGTGCCAGCAGTGAATTCGAGGCTGTCGTGACTTTCTTT
cdr3_aa: CASSEFEAVVTFF

d_call: TRBD1
v_call: TRBV7-9
j_call: TRBJ2-4
clone_size: -
cdr3_nt: TGTTCCAGCAGCTCCCACCAGGGGGCGGGTGGGGCCAAAAACATTCAGTACTTC
cdr3_aa: CSSSSHQGAGGAKNIQYF

d_call: -
v_call: TRBV5-6
j_call: TRBJ2-2
clone_size: -
cdr3_nt: TGTGCCAGCAGCCGGGACTCCAACACCGGGGAGCTGTTTTTT
cdr3_aa: CASSRDSNTGELFF

d_call: -
v_call: TRBV7-8
j_call: TRBJ1-1
clone_size: -
cdr3_nt: TGTGCCAGCAGCTTAGGGCGGAACGAAGCTTTCTTT
cdr3_aa: CASSLGRNEAFF

d_call: TRBD2
v_call: TRBV6-1
j_call: TRBJ2-1
clone_size: -
cdr3_nt: TGTGCCAGCAGTGAAGCTACCGGGACTAGCGATGAGCAGTTCTTC
cdr3_aa: CASSEATGTSDEQFF

d_call: -
v_call: TRBV7-8
j_call: TRBJ1-5
clone_size: once
cdr3_nt: TGTGCCAGCAGCTTAGCGACCGGGAGGATTAATCAGCCCCAGCATTTT
cdr3_aa: CASSLATGRINQPQHF

d_call: TRBD2
v_call: TRBV9
j_call: TRBJ2-7
clone_size: -
cdr3_nt: TGTGCCAGCAGCGTCGGGACTAGTTTTAACGAGCAGTACTTC
cdr3_aa: CASSVGTSFNEQYF

d_call: -
v_call: TRBV18
j_call: TRBJ2-7
clone_size: -
cdr3_nt: TGTGCCAGCTCACCGGCAGGGGCCTCCTACGAGCAGTACTTC
cdr3_aa: CASSPAGASYEQYF

d_call: -
v_call: TRBV6-4
j_call: TRBJ1-6
clone_size: once
cdr3_nt: TGTGCCAGCAGTGAAAAGGACAGCAATTCACCCCTCCACTTT
cdr3_aa: CASSEKDSNSPLHF

d_call: TRBD2
v_call: TRBV18
j_call: TRBJ2-7
clone_size: -
cdr3_nt: TGTGCCAGCTCACCACGGTTCTCAACTAGCGGTACCTACGAGCAGTACTTC
cdr3_aa: CASSPRFSTSGTYEQYF